The 2 T cell receptor beta chains reported below all come from one sample, sequenced in a study of blood T cell repertoires in COVID-19. The repertoire was sequenced with immunoSEQ multiplex PCR; TCRdb's copy has only in-frame clones and lacks some. The data show 200,000 or so clones, with over 80% seen just once and roughly 5% held by the top ten. The sample taken for sequencing was peripheral blood. Every receptor here comes from a woman in her twenties or thirties with acute or convalescent COVID-19.

This sequence joins TRBV4-1 and TRBJ1-2, with 7 bases identical to TRBD1. Trimming cost V 5 bases and J 5 bases; bases outside gene matches: 11. The CDR3 loop spans 15 amino acids. Per the germline V gene, CDR1 is MGHRA and CDR2 is YSYEKL. The CDR3, as DNA: TGCGCCAGCAGCGCGACCATAGGGACAGATTATGGCTACACCTTC. Residues: CASSATIGTDYGYTF.

This clone was observed a handful of times. The rearrangement joins TRBV27 to TRBJ2-7; a weak D match, TRBD1 (6 bases). Germline assignment: CDR1 MNHEY and CDR2 SMNVEV (reference sequence). The V and J ends lost 0 bases and 5 bases respectively, with 14 bases between them. There are 15 residues in the CDR3. The CDR3 nucleotides read TGTGCCAGCAGTTTATCCCGTCGACAGGCCGACGAGCAGTACTTC. It translates to CASSLSRRQADEQYF.